The entry below gives a single TCR beta chain sequence along with its context. It was with 60 Vbeta and 13 Jbeta primers that the PCR ran. Profiled with immunoSEQ multiplex PCR; TCRdb holds only in-frame clones, not every one. Of about 70,000 clones listed, over 70% were seen once; the top ten hold approximately 10%. This record comes from a study of cytomegalovirus exposure and HLA in healthy donors. This CDR3 has 12 amino acids. V was clipped by 2 bases and J by 7 bases, with 8 bases between them. CDR1 is MGHDK and CDR2 is SYGVNS in the germline V gene. The chain combines TRBV25-1 with TRBJ2-5; D may be TRBD2 (5 bases). The source of this sequence is a human donor in good health. Sequencing was carried out using PBMCs. DNA for the CDR3: TGTGCCAGCAGTGAAAATCGGGGGACCCAGTACTTC. Amino acid sequence: CASSENRGTQYF.